This is a list of T cell receptor beta chains from one sample in a study of T cells in Graves' hyperthyroidism and ophthalmopathy. TCRdb re-called the multiplex PCR reads with MiXCR, one entry per CDR3 protein. The sample holds around 760,000 distinct CDR3 sequences; roughly 32% are singletons and the top ten take approximately 31%. The sample taken for sequencing was blood. These receptors were taken from a middle-aged woman with Graves' hyperthyroidism. Each CDR3 is given without its conserved first and last residue. A D gene is named only where the DNA matches it firmly.

CDR3 length	D gene	J gene	V gene	CDR3 protein
12	NA	TRBJ2-2	TRBV10-3	ASSQGFNTGELF
15	TRBD2	TRBJ2-5	TRBV15	ATSRPPLAGVGETQY
11	NA	TRBJ1-4	TRBV29-1	SVTGPGSEKLF
11	NA	TRBJ1-2	TRBV6-6	ASTKPGEDGYT
11	TRBD1	TRBJ1-4	TRBV29-1	SVDGRGQGILF
13	NA	TRBJ1-3	TRBV5-6	ASSPAGSSGNTIY
10	NA	TRBJ1-1	TRBV4-3	ASSQGGSEAF
18	NA	TRBJ2-6	TRBV10-3	ASSELAGQGGFSGANVLT
15	TRBD2	TRBJ2-5	TRBV7-8	ASSQATSGGAGETQY
12	NA	TRBJ2-7	TRBV7-2	ASTPRTVSYEQY
9	NA	TRBJ2-7	TRBV19	ASSTTGEQY
14	TRBD1	TRBJ1-2	TRBV5-8	ASSLDQGRLGGGYT
11	TRBD1	TRBJ1-3	TRBV29-1	SVLTGSGNTIY
10	NA	TRBJ1-6	TRBV25-1	ASSDQYSPLH
10	NA	TRBJ1-3	TRBV2	ASTGTGNTIY
13	NA	TRBJ2-7	TRBV6-5	ASSYSPQAAYEQY
11	NA	TRBJ1-1	TRBV12-3/TRBV12-4	ASSTPGPTEAF
13	NA	TRBJ2-7	TRBV7-6	ASSPSWDSRAEQY
14	TRBD2	TRBJ2-2	TRBV20-1	SAARSGRVNTGELF
11	NA	TRBJ1-2	TRBV10-3	ASSSAGTYGYT
10	TRBD1	TRBJ2-7	TRBV12-3/TRBV12-4	ASRQGQGEQY
14	TRBD2	TRBJ2-5	TRBV19	ASRDLAGGPPETQY
11	NA	TRBJ2-2	TRBV5-4	ASSLRQAGELF
12	NA	TRBJ2-5	TRBV11-2	ASSLVSGTETQY